These T cell receptor beta chains were read from a single sample in a study of T cell repertoires in cytomegalovirus infection. MiXCR, run by TCRdb on the reads, gives a single entry per CDR3 protein. The repertoire consists of approximately 200,000 distinct CDR3 sequences, with 28% occurring once and the leading ten covering about 28%. The source material was PBMCs. Receptors were obtained from a human donor in good health (CMV status not recorded). Some clones in this sample may be carry-over from other donors' samples. CDR3s include the opening cysteine and the closing phenylalanine or tryptophan. D genes are given only for firm matches. Some rows have no size entry. The others give once, few or many, or a class for an expanded clone.

abundance	j_gene	d_gene	v_gene	CDR3nt	CDR3aa
few	TRBJ1-2	-	TRBV20-1	TGCAGCGGGTTTGGGGGCTTAGGCTATGGCTACACCTTC	CSGFGGLGYGYTF
many	TRBJ2-3	-	TRBV7-2	TGTGCCAGCAGTCCCCCTCAAAAGGCGCAGTATTTT	CASSPPQKAQYF
-	TRBJ1-4	TRBD1	TRBV6-2/TRBV6-3	TGTGCCAGCACCAACCGGGACAGGGGTGAAAAACTGTTTTTT	CASTNRDRGEKLFF
many	TRBJ1-2	-	TRBV7-2	TGTGCCAGCAGCTTAGCGCTGGGCGGCTACACCTTC	CASSLALGGYTF
-	TRBJ2-3	TRBD1	TRBV2	TGTGCCAGCAGTGAATGGGTTGGGACAGAAAACACAGATACGCAGTATTTT	CASSEWVGTENTDTQYF
-	TRBJ1-1	TRBD1	TRBV28	TGTGCCAGCAGCCAAACCGACAGGGGTCGGGGCACTCAAGCTTTCTTT	CASSQTDRGRGTQAFF
few	TRBJ2-3	TRBD2	TRBV20-1	TGCAGTGCTAGAGTCCTGGGTAGCGGGGGGGCGTCAGATACGCAGTATTTT	CSARVLGSGGASDTQYF
few	TRBJ2-1	-	TRBV2	TGTGCCAGCAGCGGCGGCGGATACTCCTACAATGAGCAGTTCTTC	CASSGGGYSYNEQFF
-	TRBJ2-7	-	TRBV20-1	TGCAGTGCTCAGGGGGGGTTCCAGGGGAGTCAAAAAATCTACGAGCAGTACTTC	CSAQGGFQGSQKIYEQYF
few	TRBJ1-5	-	TRBV12-3/TRBV12-4	TGTGCCAGCAGAACAGGGAGGCAGCCCCAGCATTTT	CASRTGRQPQHF
-	TRBJ2-6	-	TRBV7-2	TGTGCCAGCAGTACAAGGACAGAGCTCAACTCTGGGGCCAACGTCCTGACTTTC	CASSTRTELNSGANVLTF
-	TRBJ2-7	-	TRBV10-3	TGTGCCATCAGTGCCGGGACAATCTCCTACGAGCAGTACTTC	CAISAGTISYEQYF
few	TRBJ1-2	TRBD1	TRBV12-3/TRBV12-4	TGTGCCAGCAGTTTAAGGGTACAGGGGTCTGGCTACACCTTC	CASSLRVQGSGYTF
-	TRBJ2-5	-	TRBV12-3/TRBV12-4	TGTGCCAGCAGTACGGGGGGCGCGCAGGATAAGACCCAGTACTTC	CASSTGGAQDKTQYF
few	TRBJ1-6	-	TRBV2	TGTGCCAGCAGTCTGATTGGGGGGACTTCACCCCTCCACTTT	CASSLIGGTSPLHF
-	TRBJ1-2	-	TRBV30	TGTGCCTGGGGGGAAGGCGGAGACTATGGCTACACCTTC	CAWGEGGDYGYTF
few	TRBJ2-7	TRBD1	TRBV27	TGTGCCAGCAGTTACCAGGGGGCTTACGAGCAGTACTTC	CASSYQGAYEQYF
few	TRBJ2-1	-	TRBV5-5	TGTGCCAGCAGCTCCCTGGGGGGAAGGGATCGACCCTCGGATGAGCAGTTCTTC	CASSSLGGRDRPSDEQFF
few	TRBJ2-5	TRBD1	TRBV5-5	TGTGCCAGCAGTAGTAGGACCGGGACAGTGGGGACCCAGTACTTC	CASSSRTGTVGTQYF
-	TRBJ1-2	-	TRBV7-2	TGTGCCAGCAGCCCCGGGGGGGCAGGCAGAAACTATGGCTACACCTTC	CASSPGGAGRNYGYTF